A single sample gave rise to the 20 T cell receptor beta chains below, sequenced in a study of identical twins. TCRdb reprocessed the 5' RACE reads with MiXCR, giving one entry per CDR3 protein. The sample shows some 690,000 distinct CDR3 sequences, 20% to 25% of them seen only once. The data also belong to a second study, concerning T cells expressing NK-cell markers.

Sequenced input: PBMCs. Every receptor here comes from a woman between 18 and 29 years old in good health.

This clonotype has more than one count but fewer than ten. Compared with germline, one end of the junction differs, possibly owing to a read error. The chain couples TRBV6-6 to TRBJ1-2; D is uncertain. This CDR3 region has 12 residues. Germline-derived CDR1 and CDR2 are MNHNY and SVGAGI (reference sequence). Written as DNA, the CDR3 is TGTGCCAGCAGTTTCCAGGCGGACGAGGTTGCCTTC. This gives the protein CASSFQADEVAF.

The rearrangement joins TRBV29-1 to TRBJ1-1; D is unclear. The CDR3 length is 9 residues. V lost 7 bases, J lost 8 bases, and 8 bases lay in between. Germline CDR1 reads SQVTM; CDR2 reads ANQGSEA. CDR3 protein: CSAAEEAFF. CDR3 in DNA: TGCAGCGCCGCAGAGGAAGCTTTCTTT.

V and J are TRBV10-3 and TRBJ2-3, with TRBD1 identical over 11 bases. This CDR3 region has 15 residues. CDR1 and CDR2 (germline): ENHRY, SYGVKD. Unmatched junction bases numbered 11, after V lost 11 bases and J lost 4 bases. The CDR3 DNA sequence: TGTGCCGTATCAAGGGGACAGGGGGACGCAGATACGCAGTATTTT. This translates into CAVSRGQGDADTQYF.

The rearrangement joins TRBV6-6 to TRBJ1-5; D unresolved. Deletions cut 6 bases from V and 3 bases from J, with 6 bases between. The CDR3 has 12 amino acids. CDR1 is MNHNY, CDR2 SVGAGI, per germline (reference sequence). CDR3 DNA sequence: TGTGCCAGCAGCCTACCCAATCAGCCCCAGCATTTT. Translated: CASSLPNQPQHF.

This clonotype was picked up a small number of times. V gene TRBV5-1 combines with J gene TRBJ1-5; perhaps TRBD1 as D (5 bases). CDR1 and CDR2 (germline): SGHRS, YFSETQ. The germline V and J ends were trimmed by 4 bases and 6 bases, with 11 bases remaining between them. This CDR3 region has 13 residues. The CDR3 loop reads CASSPGGVQPQHF. As DNA, the CDR3 is TGCGCCAGCAGCCCGGGGGGGGTTCAGCCCCAGCATTTT.

The chain combines TRBV12-3 or TRBV12-4 with TRBJ1-6; TRBD1 might be the D (5 bases). The CDR3 sequence is 14 residues long. The V gene lost 5 bases and the J gene lost 9 bases, with 14 bases spanning the gap. CDR3 sequence (DNA): TGTGCCAGCAGTGGGAGGGGATTAAGTTCACCCCTCCACTTT. Its protein is CASSGRGLSSPLHF.

This clonotype was observed once. The chain combines TRBV6-5 with TRBJ2-3; 10 positions match TRBD2. In germline, CDR1 is MNHEY, CDR2 SVGAGI. V shed 1 base and J 6 bases; nucleotides not matched to a gene: 7. There are 16 residues in the CDR3. The CDR3 DNA reads as TGTGCCAGCAGTTACTTCCTAGCGGGAGCCTCGGATACGCAGTATTTT. This gives the protein CASSYFLAGASDTQYF.

The V and J genes are TRBV29-1 and TRBJ1-5; the D is unclear. The V end lost 4 bases, the J end lost 0 bases, and 10 bases lay between the germline ends. Germline CDR1 reads SQVTM; CDR2 reads ANQGSEA. The CDR3 consists of 14 residues. The CDR3 protein is CSVAETYSNQPQHF. Written as DNA, the CDR3 is TGCAGCGTTGCGGAAACTTATAGCAATCAGCCCCAGCATTTT.

This clonotype was observed a handful of times. The chain is built from TRBV11-2 and TRBJ1-1; 7 bases agree with TRBD1. The CDR3 totals 15 residues. V lost 6 bases to trimming and J lost 0 bases; unmatched junction nucleotides: 7. Germline V gene lookup returns CDR1 SGHAT and CDR2 FQNNGV. The CDR3 loop reads CASRQQGRMNTEAFF. CDR3 DNA sequence: TGTGCCAGCAGGCAACAGGGGAGGATGAACACTGAAGCTTTCTTT.

This clonotype was found a few times. The chain couples TRBV6-2 or TRBV6-3 to TRBJ2-7; TRBD2 might be the D (7 bases). CDR1 is MNHEY, CDR2 SVGEGT, per germline. The V and J ends lost 7 bases and 3 bases respectively, with 10 bases between them. The CDR3 extends over 12 amino acids. CDR3 coding DNA: TGTGCCAGCACGGGGGGCTACTACGAGCAGTACTTC. Protein sequence: CASTGGYYEQYF.

V gene TRBV11-2 combines with J gene TRBJ2-7; D call uncertain. CDR1 is SGHAT and CDR2 is FQNNGV in the germline V gene. Trimming removed 8 bases at V and 5 bases at J, with 19 bases between. CDR3 length: 14 amino acids. The DNA of the CDR3 is TGTGCCAGCGGAGTTTATGGGATCAAGGACGAGCAGTACTTC. Residues: CASGVYGIKDEQYF.

This clonotype appeared a few times. The chain links TRBV2 to TRBJ2-5, with no clear D. CDR1 and CDR2 from the germline V gene are SNHLY and FYNNEI. V lost 3 bases, J lost 3 bases, and 2 bases lay in between. CDR3 size: 11 residues. This chain's CDR3 is CASSDEETQYF. The CDR3 region has the DNA TGTGCCAGCAGTGATGAAGAGACCCAGTACTTC.

This CDR3 reads CASHPGGSEQYF. The CDR3, as DNA: TGCGCCAGCCACCCCGGTGGGAGCGAGCAGTACTTC. The V and J genes are TRBV10-2 and TRBJ2-7; tentatively, D is TRBD2 (5 bases). The ends were cut back, 8 bases at V and 6 bases at J, with 14 bases in the middle. This CDR3 is 12 amino acids long. Germline CDR1 WSHSY, CDR2 SAAADI.

This clonotype was detected ten times or more. V and J are TRBV12-3 or TRBV12-4 and TRBJ1-6; D possibly corresponds to TRBD1 (5 bases). The CDR3 contains 14 residues. Trimming removed 3 bases at V and 7 bases at J, with 10 bases between. The CDR3 coding sequence is TGTGCCAGCAGTTTTGGCAGGGACAATTCACCCCTCCACTTT. This encodes CASSFGRDNSPLHF.

V gene TRBV10-3 combines with J gene TRBJ1-1; 7 bases match TRBD1. The germline V gene encodes CDR1 ENHRY and CDR2 SYGVKD. V was pared by 7 bases and J by 1 base, with 6 bases of the junction left unmatched. The CDR3 totals 14 residues. The DNA of the CDR3 is TGTGCCATCAAGGGGACAGACCCGAACACTGAAGCTTTCTTT. It yields the protein CAIKGTDPNTEAFF.

V usage is TRBV18 and J usage is TRBJ2-1; 7 bases are shared with TRBD2. The V gene end was trimmed by 0 bases and the J gene end by 4 bases; junction bases not matched to a gene: 6. This CDR3 comprises 16 residues. Germline V CDR1 and CDR2: KGHSH, LQKENI. The CDR3 region is CASSPPGTTTYNEQFF. The CDR3 coding sequence is TGTGCCAGCTCACCACCCGGGACTACCACTTACAATGAGCAGTTCTTC. Full variable domain (outside the CDR3, taken from reference TRBV18 and TRBJ2-1): NAGVMQNPRHLVRRRGQEARLRCSPMKGHSHVYWYRQLPEEGLKFMVYLQKENIIDESGMPKERFSAEFPKEGPSILRIQQVVRGDSAAYFCASSPPGTTTYNEQFFGPGTRLTVL.

V usage is TRBV5-1 and J usage is TRBJ2-3; 8 bases are a match to TRBD2. After removal of 1 base from V and 6 bases from J, the junction contained 1 base not matched to a gene. The CDR3 contains 13 residues. The germline V gene encodes CDR1 SGHRS and CDR2 YFSETQ. Written as DNA, the CDR3 is TGCGCCAGCAGCTTGCCTAGCGGGGATACGCAGTATTTT. Amino acid sequence: CASSLPSGDTQYF.

This clonotype occurred a few times. The chain combines TRBV5-1 with TRBJ2-3; 7 bases map to TRBD1. V dropped 4 bases and J dropped 1; count of bases not matched to a gene: 3. This CDR3 is built from 14 residues. CDR1 is SGHRS, CDR2 YFSETQ, per germline. The CDR3 coding sequence is TGCGCCAGCAGCGGGGGACAGCGCACAGATACGCAGTATTTT. This codes for CASSGGQRTDTQYF.

This sequence joins TRBV6-1 and TRBJ2-3; weak D call: TRBD1 (6 bases). CDR1 is MNHNS and CDR2 is SASEGT in the germline V gene. Trimming took 6 bases from V and 2 from J, leaving 12 bases between them. The CDR3 sequence is 14 residues long. The CDR3 loop is CASRQGGTTDTQYF. The CDR3 DNA sequence: TGTGCCAGCAGACAGGGTGGGACCACAGATACGCAGTATTTT.

The V gene is TRBV5-1, the J gene TRBJ2-1, with 8 positions matching TRBD1. V gave up 4 bases and J gave up 8 bases; unmatched junction bases: 2. The CDR3 runs to 12 residues. Germline V gene sequence: CDR1 SGHRS, CDR2 YFSETQ. CDR3 residues: CASSTTGDEQFF. The CDR3 DNA reads as TGCGCCAGCAGCACGACAGGGGATGAGCAGTTCTTC.